The clone carrying this TCR beta chain was counted once. Its matching antigen is unknown. The table came from immunoSEQ multiplex PCR; TCRdb's copy has only in-frame clones and leaves some out. The sample includes tens of thousands of clones, approximately 76% seen only once; the top ten take 2.5% to 3.5%. After expansion with viral peptide pools in the ViraFEST assay, antigen-specific CD4+ T cells were sequenced. Cultured cells yielded isolated CD4+ T cells after nine to ten days. Testing of the vaccine recipients showed negative nucleocapsid antibodies and no prior SARS-CoV-2 infection. A half-medium replacement with IL-2 medium was carried out on days 3 and 7. Per germline, CDR1 SEHNR and CDR2 FQNEAQ (reference sequence). The ends lost 1 base at V and 6 bases at J; junction bases unmatched: 10. This CDR3 is built from 17 residues. This record belongs to a study of vaccination effects on CD4 cells after COVID-19. Whole-study results and caveats: Late post-vaccination, clones induced by infection and those induced by vaccine underwent marked clonal contraction. After vaccination of healthy people, only 1 of 255 vaccine-induced clones cross-reacted with common cold coronaviruses.

The genes are TRBV7-9 and TRBJ1-5; TRBD1 agrees at 9 bases. This sequence was found in a human donor who received a COVID-19 vaccine. The sample here was CD4+ T cells from PBMCs cultured with HCoV-NL63 spike peptides, taken before COVID-19 vaccination. The CDR3, as DNA: TGTGCCAGCAGCTTAGGACAGGGGGACATCAGGAGTCAGCCCCAGCATTTT. Its protein is CASSLGQGDIRSQPQHF.